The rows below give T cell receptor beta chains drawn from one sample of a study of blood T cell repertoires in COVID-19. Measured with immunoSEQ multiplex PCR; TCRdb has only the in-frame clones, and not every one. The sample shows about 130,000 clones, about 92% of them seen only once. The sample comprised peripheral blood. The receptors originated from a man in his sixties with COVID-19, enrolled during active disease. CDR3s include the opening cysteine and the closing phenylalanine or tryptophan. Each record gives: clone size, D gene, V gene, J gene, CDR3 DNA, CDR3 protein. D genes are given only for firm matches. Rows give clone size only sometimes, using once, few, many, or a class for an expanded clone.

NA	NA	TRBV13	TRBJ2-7	TGTGCCAGCAGCCCCGGTGGGCCCCTGGACGAGCAGTACTTC	CASSPGGPLDEQYF
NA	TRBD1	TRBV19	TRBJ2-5	TGTGCCAGTAGGCAGATGGACAGGGCGGTAGCGGAGACCCAGTACTTC	CASRQMDRAVAETQYF
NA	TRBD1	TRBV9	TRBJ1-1	TGTGCCAGCAGCGTTGGGGACAGATTGAACACTGAAGCTTTCTTT	CASSVGDRLNTEAFF
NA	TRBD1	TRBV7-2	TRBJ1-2	TGTGCCAGCAGCACGCAACAGGGGAAATACTATGGCTACACCTTC	CASSTQQGKYYGYTF
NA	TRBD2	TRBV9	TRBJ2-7	TGTGCCAGCAGCGAGAGCTCGACTAGCTCATACTACGAGCAGTACTTC	CASSESSTSSYYEQYF
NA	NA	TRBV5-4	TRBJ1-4	TGTGCCAGCAGCTTACAGGCAACTAATGAAAAACTGTTTTTT	CASSLQATNEKLFF
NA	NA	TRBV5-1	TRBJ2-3	TGCGCCAGCAGCTTGGCCATCAGGACACTACGTTTCACAGATACGCAGTATTTT	CASSLAIRTLRFTDTQYF
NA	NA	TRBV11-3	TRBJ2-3	TGTGCCAGCAGCTTATCCGTTAGCACAGATACGCAGTATTTT	CASSLSVSTDTQYF
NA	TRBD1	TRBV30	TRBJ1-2	TGTGCCTGGATGGACAGGGGAAGGGGTGACTATGGCTACACCTTC	CAWMDRGRGDYGYTF
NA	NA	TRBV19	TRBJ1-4	TGTGCCAGTAGTATAGTCCCAGGCTCGACTGAAAAACTGTTTTTT	CASSIVPGSTEKLFF
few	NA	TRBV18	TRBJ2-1	TGTGCCAGCTCACCACCGCTAGCGACTTCCTACAATGAGCAGTTCTTC	CASSPPLATSYNEQFF
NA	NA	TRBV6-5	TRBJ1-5	TGTGCCAGCAGTTACGGACTAGATCAGCCCCAGCATTTT	CASSYGLDQPQHF
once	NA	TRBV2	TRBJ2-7	TGTGCCAGCAGTTTCCGGGGCTACGAGCAGTACTTC	CASSFRGYEQYF
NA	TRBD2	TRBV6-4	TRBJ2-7	TGTGCCAGCAGTGACGAGACTAGCTTCTACGAGCAGTACTTC	CASSDETSFYEQYF
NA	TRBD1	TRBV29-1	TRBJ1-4	TGCAGCGTTGGCGGACAGGGGGATAATGAAAAACTGTTTTTT	CSVGGQGDNEKLFF
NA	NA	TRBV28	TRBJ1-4	TGTGCCAGCAGTTTATTGGCGGGGGATTATGAAAAACTGTTTTTT	CASSLLAGDYEKLFF
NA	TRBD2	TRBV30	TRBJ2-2	TGTGCCTGGCTACGACTAGCGGGAGTCACCGGGGAGCTGTTTTTT	CAWLRLAGVTGELFF
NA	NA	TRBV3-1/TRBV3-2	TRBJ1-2	TGTGCCAGCAGCCAAGTATCACACAGCAACTATGGCTACACCTTC	CASSQVSHSNYGYTF
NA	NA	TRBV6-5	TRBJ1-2	TGTGCCAGTCAGAGGGCATATCCTAACTATGGCTACACCTTC	CASQRAYPNYGYTF
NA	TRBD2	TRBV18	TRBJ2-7	TGTGCCAGCTCAGAAGCGGGAGGGTACGAGCAGTACTTC	CASSEAGGYEQYF
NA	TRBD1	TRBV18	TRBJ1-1	TGTGCCAGCTCACCACAGACAGGGGACACTGAAGCTTTCTTT	CASSPQTGDTEAFF
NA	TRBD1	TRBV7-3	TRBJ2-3	TGTGCCAGCAGCTTGGCGGACAGGGGTATAAGCACAGATACGCAGTATTTT	CASSLADRGISTDTQYF
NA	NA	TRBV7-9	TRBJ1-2	TGTGCCAGCAGCTTTAAAAAACAGGGAGTCTATGGCTACACCTTC	CASSFKKQGVYGYTF
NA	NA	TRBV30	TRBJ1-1	TGTGCCTGGAGTATGCAGAGGGACACTGAAGCTTTCTTT	CAWSMQRDTEAFF
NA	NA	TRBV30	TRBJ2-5	TGTGCCTGGAGTGTATCAGGTCCGGAGACCCAGTACTTC	CAWSVSGPETQYF
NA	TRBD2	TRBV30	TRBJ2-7	TGTGCCTGGAGTGTCGGCGGGAGCTCCTACGAGCAGTACTTC	CAWSVGGSSYEQYF